Here is one T cell receptor (beta chain) with its context. Patients had received no treatment of any kind before thyroid surgery. The data belong to a study of metastatic and nonmetastatic thyroid tumors. Using MiXCR, TCRdb re-called clones from the PCR reads. The sample has some 35,000 clones, about a third seen once. With 3 bases removed from V and 2 bases from J, the gap between germline ends came to 12 bases. The CDR3 totals 15 residues. Germline V gene data show CDR1 as KGHSH and CDR2 as LQKENI. The V call is TRBV18, the J call TRBJ2-3; no clear D gene. Input material: tumor tissue. The origin of this receptor is a female donor with papillary thyroid cancer or a benign thyroid nodule (not recorded which). Some clones in this sample may be carry-over from other donors' samples. The DNA of the CDR3 is TGTGCCAGCTCACCTTCCTACCAACTCACAGATACGCAGTATTTT. Protein product: CASSPSYQLTDTQYF.